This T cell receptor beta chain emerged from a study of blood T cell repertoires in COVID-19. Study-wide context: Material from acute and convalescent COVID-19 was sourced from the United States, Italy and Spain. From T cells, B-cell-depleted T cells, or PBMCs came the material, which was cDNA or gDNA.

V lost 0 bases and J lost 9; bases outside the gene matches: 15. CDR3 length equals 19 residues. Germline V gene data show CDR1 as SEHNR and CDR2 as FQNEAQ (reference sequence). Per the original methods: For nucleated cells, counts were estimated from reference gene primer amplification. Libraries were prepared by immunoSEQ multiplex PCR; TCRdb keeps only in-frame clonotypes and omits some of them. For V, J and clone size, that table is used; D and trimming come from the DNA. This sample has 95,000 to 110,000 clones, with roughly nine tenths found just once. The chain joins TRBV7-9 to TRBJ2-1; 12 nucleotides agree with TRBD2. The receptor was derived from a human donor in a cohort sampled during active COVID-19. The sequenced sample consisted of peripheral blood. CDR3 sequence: CASSLAPKTSGSIGGEQFF. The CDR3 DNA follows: TGTGCCAGCAGCTTAGCTCCCAAGACTAGCGGGAGTATCGGCGGTGAGCAGTTCTTC.